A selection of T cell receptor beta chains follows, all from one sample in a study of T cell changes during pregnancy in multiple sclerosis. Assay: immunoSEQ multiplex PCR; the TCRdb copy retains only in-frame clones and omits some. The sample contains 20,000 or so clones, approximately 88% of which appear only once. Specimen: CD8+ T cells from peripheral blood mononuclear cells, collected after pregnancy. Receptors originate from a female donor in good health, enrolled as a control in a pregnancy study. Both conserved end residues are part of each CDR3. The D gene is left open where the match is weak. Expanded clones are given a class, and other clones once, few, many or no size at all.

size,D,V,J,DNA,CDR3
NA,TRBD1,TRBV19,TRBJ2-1,TGTGCCAGTAGACCCCCGGGACAGGGTCACAATGAGCAGTTCTTC,CASRPPGQGHNEQFF
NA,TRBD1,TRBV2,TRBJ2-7,TGTGCCAGCTTATCAATCCGGGACAGGGTCTACGAGCAGTACTTC,CASLSIRDRVYEQYF
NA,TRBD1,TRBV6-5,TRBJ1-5,TGTGCCAGCAGCCCCGACAGGGGTGGTAATCAGCCCCAGCATTTT,CASSPDRGGNQPQHF
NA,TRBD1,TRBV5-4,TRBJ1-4,TGTGCCAGCAGCTTGTGGCAGGGGGCGGGGTCTAATGAAAAACTGTTTTTT,CASSLWQGAGSNEKLFF
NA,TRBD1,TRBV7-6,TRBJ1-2,TGTGCCAGCAGCTCTCCGGGACAGGGTACCGATGGCTACACCTTC,CASSSPGQGTDGYTF
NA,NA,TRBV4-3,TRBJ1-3,TGCGCCAGCGCCCCAGGGGCTGGAAACACCATATATTTT,CASAPGAGNTIYF
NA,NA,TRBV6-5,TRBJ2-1,TGTGCCAGCAGGACGGGCAATGAGCAGTTCTTC,CASRTGNEQFF
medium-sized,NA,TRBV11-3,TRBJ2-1,TGTGCCAGCAGCTTAACACCCACGGGGATTGAGCAGTTCTTC,CASSLTPTGIEQFF
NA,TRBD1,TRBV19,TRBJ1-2,TGTGCCAGTAGATTCCTGGCTTTGCAGGGGGATTCGAACTATGGCTACACCTTC,CASRFLALQGDSNYGYTF
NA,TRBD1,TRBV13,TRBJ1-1,TGTGCCAGCAGCTTCTCAACAGGGGGTCGGGCTTTCTTT,CASSFSTGGRAFF
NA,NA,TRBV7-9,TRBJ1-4,TGTGCCAGCAGCTTAACCCGTACCGGGGTCCAAAATGAAAAACTGTTTTTT,CASSLTRTGVQNEKLFF
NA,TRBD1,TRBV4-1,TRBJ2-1,TGCGCCAGCAGGTCGGACAGGGAAACCTACAATGAGCAGTTCTTC,CASRSDRETYNEQFF
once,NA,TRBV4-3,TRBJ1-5,TGCGCCAGCAGCCTCACTACGGGGAGCAATCAGCCCCAGCATTTT,CASSLTTGSNQPQHF
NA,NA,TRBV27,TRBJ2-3,TGTGCCACCCAGTCTTCGGCAGGTGCTACAGATACGCAGTATTTT,CATQSSAGATDTQYF
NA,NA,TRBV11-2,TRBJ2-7,TGTGCCAGCAGCCCGGACAAGAGGACGGCGACCTACGAGCAGTACTTC,CASSPDKRTATYEQYF
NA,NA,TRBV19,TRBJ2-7,TGTGCCAGCCGGGACACCGTCTACGAGCAGTACTTC,CASRDTVYEQYF
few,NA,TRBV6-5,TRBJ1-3,TGTGCCAGCAGTTATCGGGAGTCTGGAAACACCATATATTTT,CASSYRESGNTIYF